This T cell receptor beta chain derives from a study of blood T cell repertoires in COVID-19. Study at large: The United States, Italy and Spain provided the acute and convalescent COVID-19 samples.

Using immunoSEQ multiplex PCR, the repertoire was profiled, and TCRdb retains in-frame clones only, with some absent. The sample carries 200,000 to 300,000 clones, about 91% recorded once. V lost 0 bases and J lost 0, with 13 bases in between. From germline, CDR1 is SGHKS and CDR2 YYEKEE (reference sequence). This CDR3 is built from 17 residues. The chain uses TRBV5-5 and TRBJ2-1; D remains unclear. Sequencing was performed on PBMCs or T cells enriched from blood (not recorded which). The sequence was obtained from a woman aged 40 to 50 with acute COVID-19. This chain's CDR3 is CASSLGATLSSYNEQFF. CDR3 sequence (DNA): TGTGCCAGCAGCTTGGGGGCGACATTAAGCTCCTACAATGAGCAGTTCTTC.